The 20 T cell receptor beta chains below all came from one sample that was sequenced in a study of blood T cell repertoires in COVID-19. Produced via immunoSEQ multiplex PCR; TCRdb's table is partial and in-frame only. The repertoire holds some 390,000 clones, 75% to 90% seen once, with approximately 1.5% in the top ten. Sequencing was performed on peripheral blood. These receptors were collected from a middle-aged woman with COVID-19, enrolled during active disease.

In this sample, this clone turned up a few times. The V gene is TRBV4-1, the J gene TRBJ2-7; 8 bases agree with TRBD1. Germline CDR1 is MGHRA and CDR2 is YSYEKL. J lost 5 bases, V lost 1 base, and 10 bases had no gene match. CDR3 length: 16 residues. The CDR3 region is CASSQVTGVRPHEQYF. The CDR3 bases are TGCGCCAGCAGCCAAGTGACAGGGGTGCGCCCCCACGAGCAGTACTTC.

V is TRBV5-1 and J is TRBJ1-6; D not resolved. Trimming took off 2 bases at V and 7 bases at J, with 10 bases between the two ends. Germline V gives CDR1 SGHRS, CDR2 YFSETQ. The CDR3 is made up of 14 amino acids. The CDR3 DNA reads TGCGCCAGCAGCTTCGAGACGGAGAATTCACCCCTCCACTTT. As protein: CASSFETENSPLHF.

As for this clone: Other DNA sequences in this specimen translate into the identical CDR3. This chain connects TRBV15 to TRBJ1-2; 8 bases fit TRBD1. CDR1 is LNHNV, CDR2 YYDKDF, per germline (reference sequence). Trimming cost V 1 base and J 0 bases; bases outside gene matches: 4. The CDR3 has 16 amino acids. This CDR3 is CATSRVGTGANYGYTF. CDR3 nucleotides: TGTGCCACCAGCAGAGTCGGGACAGGAGCTAACTATGGCTACACCTTC.

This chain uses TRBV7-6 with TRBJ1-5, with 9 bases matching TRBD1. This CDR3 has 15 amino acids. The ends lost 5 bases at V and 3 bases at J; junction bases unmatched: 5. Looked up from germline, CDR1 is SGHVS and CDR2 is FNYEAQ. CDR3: CASSPGQGPNQPQHF. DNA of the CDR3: TGTGCCAGCAGCCCCGGACAGGGGCCCAATCAGCCCCAGCATTTT.

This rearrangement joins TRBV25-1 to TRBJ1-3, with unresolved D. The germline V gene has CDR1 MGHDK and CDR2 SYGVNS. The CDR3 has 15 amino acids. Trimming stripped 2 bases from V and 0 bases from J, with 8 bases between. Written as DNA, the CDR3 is TGTGCCAGCAGTGAAACCACAGTCTCTGGAAACACCATATATTTT. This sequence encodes CASSETTVSGNTIYF.

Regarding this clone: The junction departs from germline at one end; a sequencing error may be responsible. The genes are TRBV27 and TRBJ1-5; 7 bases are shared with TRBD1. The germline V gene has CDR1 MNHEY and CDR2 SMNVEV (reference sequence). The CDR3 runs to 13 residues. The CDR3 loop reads CASSPRGYGTAFF. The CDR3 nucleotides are TGTGCCAGCAGTCCGAGGGGCTACGGGACAGCTTTTTTT.

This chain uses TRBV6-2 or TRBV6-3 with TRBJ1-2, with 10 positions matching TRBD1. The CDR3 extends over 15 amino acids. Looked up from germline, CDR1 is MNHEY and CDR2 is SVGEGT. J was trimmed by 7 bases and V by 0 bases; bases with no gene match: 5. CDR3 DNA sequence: TGTGCCAGCAGTTACTCCAGACAGGGGGCTCGTGGCTACACCTTC. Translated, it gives CASSYSRQGARGYTF.

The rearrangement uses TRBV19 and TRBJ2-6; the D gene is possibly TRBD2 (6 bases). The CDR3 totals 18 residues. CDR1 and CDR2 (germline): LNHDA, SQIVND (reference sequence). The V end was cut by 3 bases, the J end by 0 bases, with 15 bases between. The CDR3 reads CASSIQPTRYSGANVLTF. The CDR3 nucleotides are TGTGCCAGTAGTATTCAGCCGACTAGGTACTCTGGGGCCAACGTCCTGACTTTC.

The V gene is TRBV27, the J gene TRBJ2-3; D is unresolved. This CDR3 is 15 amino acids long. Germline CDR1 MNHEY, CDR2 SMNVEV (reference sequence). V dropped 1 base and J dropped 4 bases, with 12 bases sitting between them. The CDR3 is CASSLYSEPADTQYF. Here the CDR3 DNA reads TGTGCCAGCAGTTTATATTCGGAGCCAGCAGATACGCAGTATTTT.

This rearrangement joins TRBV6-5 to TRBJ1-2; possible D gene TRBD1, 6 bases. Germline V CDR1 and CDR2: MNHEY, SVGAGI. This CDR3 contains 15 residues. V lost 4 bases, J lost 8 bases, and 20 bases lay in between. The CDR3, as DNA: TGTGCCAGCAGTTTGAATTTGGACAGTGGATTGGGCTACACCTTC. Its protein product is CASSLNLDSGLGYTF.

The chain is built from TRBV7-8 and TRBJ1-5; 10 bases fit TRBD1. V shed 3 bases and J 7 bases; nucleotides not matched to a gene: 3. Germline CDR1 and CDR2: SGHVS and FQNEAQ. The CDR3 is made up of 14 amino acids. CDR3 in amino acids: CASSLTGGRQPQHF. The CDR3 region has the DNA TGTGCCAGCAGCTTGACAGGGGGCAGGCAGCCCCAGCATTTT.

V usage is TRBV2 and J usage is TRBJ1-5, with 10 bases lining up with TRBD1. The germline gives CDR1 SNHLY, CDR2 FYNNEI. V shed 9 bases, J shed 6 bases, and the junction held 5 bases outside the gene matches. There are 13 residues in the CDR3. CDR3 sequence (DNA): TGTGCCAGTTCCGGGACAGGGGTTCAGCCCCAGCATTTT. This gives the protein CASSGTGVQPQHF. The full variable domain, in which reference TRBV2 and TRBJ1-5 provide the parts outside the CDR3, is EPEVTQTPSHQVTQMGQEVILRCVPISNHLYFYWYRQILGQKVEFLVSFYNNEISEKSEIFDDQFSVERPDGSNFTLKIRSTKLEDSAMYFCASSGTGVQPQHFGDGTRLSIL.

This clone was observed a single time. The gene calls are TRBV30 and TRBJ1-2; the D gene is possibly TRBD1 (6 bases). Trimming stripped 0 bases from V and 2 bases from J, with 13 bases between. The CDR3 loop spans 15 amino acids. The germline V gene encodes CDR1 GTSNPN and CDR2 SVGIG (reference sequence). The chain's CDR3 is CAWSVTATGNYGYTF. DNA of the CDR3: TGTGCCTGGAGTGTAACGGCTACAGGGAACTATGGCTACACCTTC.

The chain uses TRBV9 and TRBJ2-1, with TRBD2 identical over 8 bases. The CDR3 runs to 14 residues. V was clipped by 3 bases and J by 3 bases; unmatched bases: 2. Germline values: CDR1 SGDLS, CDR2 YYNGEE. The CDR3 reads CASSAGTSYNEQFF. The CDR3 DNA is TGTGCCAGCAGCGCCGGGACTAGCTACAATGAGCAGTTCTTC.

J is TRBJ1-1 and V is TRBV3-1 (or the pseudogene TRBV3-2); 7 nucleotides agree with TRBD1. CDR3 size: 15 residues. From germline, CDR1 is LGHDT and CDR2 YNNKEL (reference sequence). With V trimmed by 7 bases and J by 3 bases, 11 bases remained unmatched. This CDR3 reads CASTQSWQGDTEAFF. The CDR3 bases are TGTGCCAGCACCCAGTCGTGGCAGGGGGACACTGAAGCTTTCTTT.

This CDR3 reads CASRETGSESGANVLTF. DNA for the CDR3: TGTGCCAGCAGGGAGACAGGGTCAGAGTCTGGGGCCAACGTCCTGACTTTC. The chain couples TRBV27 to TRBJ2-6, with 7 bases fitting TRBD1. CDR3 size: 17 residues. V shed 6 bases, J shed 1 base, and the junction held 9 bases outside the gene matches. The germline CDR1 and CDR2 sequences are MNHEY and SMNVEV (reference sequence).

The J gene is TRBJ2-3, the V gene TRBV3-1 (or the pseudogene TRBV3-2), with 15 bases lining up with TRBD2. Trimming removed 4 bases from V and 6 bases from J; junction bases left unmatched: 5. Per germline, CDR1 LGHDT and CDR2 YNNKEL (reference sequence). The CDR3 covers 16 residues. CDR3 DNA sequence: TGTGCCAGCAGCCGGGGACTAGCGGGGGGTCAGGATACGCAGTATTTT. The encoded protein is CASSRGLAGGQDTQYF.

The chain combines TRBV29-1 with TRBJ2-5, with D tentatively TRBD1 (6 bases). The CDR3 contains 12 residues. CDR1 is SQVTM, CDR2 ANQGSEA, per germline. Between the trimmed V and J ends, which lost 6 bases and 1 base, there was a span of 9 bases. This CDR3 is CSVGQFQETQYF. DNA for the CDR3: TGCAGCGTAGGACAGTTCCAAGAGACCCAGTACTTC.

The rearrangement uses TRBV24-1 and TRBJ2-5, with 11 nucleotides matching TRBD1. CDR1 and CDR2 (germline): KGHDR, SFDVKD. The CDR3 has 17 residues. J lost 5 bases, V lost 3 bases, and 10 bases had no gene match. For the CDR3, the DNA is TGTGCCACCAGTGATCACACCCGGGACAGGGGGTCGGAGACCCAGTACTTC. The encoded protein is CATSDHTRDRGSETQYF.

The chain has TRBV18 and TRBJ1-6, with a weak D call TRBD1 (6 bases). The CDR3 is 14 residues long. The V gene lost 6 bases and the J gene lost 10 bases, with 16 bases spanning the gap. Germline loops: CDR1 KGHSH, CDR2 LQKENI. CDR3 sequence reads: CASSLQGRNSPLHF. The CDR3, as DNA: TGTGCCAGCTCCCTACAGGGTCGGAACTCACCCCTCCACTTT.